One and the same sample provided the 19 T cell receptor beta chains below, sequenced in a study of blood T cell repertoires in COVID-19. The assay was immunoSEQ multiplex PCR, and TCRdb's table has in-frame clones only and misses some. The sample holds approximately 77,000 clones, roughly 80% seen once. Sample: peripheral blood. Receptors were obtained from a woman aged 55-69 years with acute or convalescent COVID-19.

This chain links TRBV9 with TRBJ1-4, with D uncertain. Trimming stripped 0 bases from V and 0 bases from J, with 9 bases between. CDR3 length equals 16 residues. Germline CDR1 is SGDLS and CDR2 is YYNGEE. CDR3 protein: CASSVGTSATNEKLFF. The DNA for the CDR3 is TGTGCCAGCAGCGTAGGCACATCCGCAACTAATGAAAAACTGTTTTTT. Variable domain in full (rest from reference TRBV9 and TRBJ1-4): DSGVTQTPKHLITATGQRVTLRCSPRSGDLSVYWYQQSLDQGLQFLIQYYNGEERAKGNILERFSAQQFPDLHSELNLSSLELGDSALYFCASSVGTSATNEKLFFGSGTQLSVL.

A single count supports this clone. This chain joins TRBV25-1 and TRBJ2-1, with 7 bases fitting TRBD1. The CDR3 sequence is 15 residues long. Germline CDR1 reads MGHDK; CDR2 reads SYGVNS. Trimming took 4 bases from V and 5 from J; bases not matched to a gene: 8. CDR3 bases: TGTGCCAGCAGTGCCTGGGACAGCATAAACAATGAGCAGTTCTTC. It encodes CASSAWDSINNEQFF.

V gene TRBV7-9 combines with J gene TRBJ2-3; a weak D match, TRBD1 (6 bases). The CDR3 sequence is 15 residues long. The ends were cut back, 5 bases at V and 6 bases at J, with 18 bases in the middle. CDR1 and CDR2 (germline): SEHNR, FQNEAQ (reference sequence). The CDR3 DNA is TGTGCCAGCAGCCCAGACAGGAGTCCCTCGGATACGCAGTATTTT. It specifies CASSPDRSPSDTQYF.

The chain combines TRBV5-6 with TRBJ1-1; the match to TRBD1 covers 7 bases. Trimming took 1 base from V and 1 from J; bases not matched to a gene: 4. This CDR3 region has 15 residues. Germline V CDR1 and CDR2: SGHDT, YYEEEE. The CDR3 DNA is TGTGCCAGCAGCTTGAGGGACAGATCGAACACTGAAGCTTTCTTT. Translation: CASSLRDRSNTEAFF.

In its sample, this clone was seen once. This chain joins TRBV19 and TRBJ2-3; weak D call: TRBD1 (6 bases). With 5 bases removed from V and 3 bases from J, the gap between germline ends came to 21 bases. CDR1 LNHDA and CDR2 SQIVND come from the germline V gene (reference sequence). This CDR3 comprises 17 residues. CDR3 protein: CASSFLKGAGETDTQYF. Here the CDR3 DNA reads TGTGCCAGTAGTTTCCTAAAAGGGGCAGGGGAAACAGATACGCAGTATTTT. Full variable domain (outside the CDR3, taken from reference TRBV19 and TRBJ2-3): DGGITQSPKYLFRKEGQNVTLSCEQNLNHDAMYWYRQDPGQGLRLIYYSQIVNDFQKGDIAEGYSVSREKKESFPLTVTSAQKNPTAFYLCASSFLKGAGETDTQYFGPGTRLTVL.

The chain has TRBV11-2 and TRBJ2-7, with D uncertain. Germline V lookup: CDR1 SGHAT, CDR2 FQNNGV. V was pared by 4 bases and J by 0 bases, with 7 bases between. The CDR3 covers 13 residues. The CDR3 region has the DNA TGTGCCAGCAGCTCCCTAATCTCCTACGAGCAGTACTTC. This translates into CASSSLISYEQYF.

The chain has TRBV15 and TRBJ2-5; 8 bases are shared with TRBD1. CDR3 length equals 15 residues. Germline trimming cut 0 bases from V and 7 bases from J; bases unmatched to any gene: 7. Germline V CDR1 and CDR2: LNHNV, YYDKDF (reference sequence). CDR3 nucleotides: TGTGCCACCAGCAGAGAGGACAGGGACCTAGTGACCCAGTACTTC. Its protein product is CATSREDRDLVTQYF.

The rearrangement uses TRBV21-1 and TRBJ1-2; the listed D gene, TRBD1, was not tested against the DNA. TRBV21-1 is termed a pseudogene. The CDR3 spans 14 residues. The CDR3, as DNA: TGTGCCAGCAGCAACCGGGACAGAGTCTATGGCTACACCTTC. Translated: CASSNRDRVYGYTF.

This chain joins TRBV9 and TRBJ2-2, with TRBD2 matching 12 bases. The V and J ends lost 3 bases and 4 bases, in that order; junction bases with no gene match: 4. The CDR3 runs to 16 residues. Per germline, CDR1 SGDLS and CDR2 YYNGEE. CDR3 residues: CASSALAGGFTGELFF. In DNA form, the CDR3 reads TGTGCCAGCAGCGCCCTAGCGGGGGGGTTCACCGGGGAGCTGTTTTTT.

The gene calls are TRBV2 and TRBJ2-1; 12 nucleotides align to TRBD1. The CDR3 is 17 residues long. V was pared by 4 bases and J by 7 bases, with 11 bases of the junction left unmatched. The germline gives CDR1 SNHLY, CDR2 FYNNEI. The CDR3 loop reads CASSVFLGQGASNEQFF. As DNA, the CDR3 is TGTGCCAGCAGTGTGTTCTTGGGACAGGGGGCGTCAAATGAGCAGTTCTTC.

The V call is TRBV10-3, the J call TRBJ1-2; D not certain. CDR1 is ENHRY, CDR2 SYGVKD, per germline. CDR3 size: 16 residues. The V end lost 3 bases, the J end lost 6 bases, and 20 bases lay between the germline ends. The chain's CDR3 is CAISDPSSTSSNGYTF. The CDR3 nucleotides read TGTGCCATCAGTGATCCTTCTAGTACAAGCTCCAATGGCTACACCTTC.

This sequence joins TRBV20-1 and TRBJ2-1, with unresolved D. This CDR3 contains 11 residues. The V and J ends lost 4 bases and 6 bases respectively, with 7 bases between them. The V gene's germline CDR1 is DFQATT and CDR2 SNEGSKA (reference sequence). This CDR3 is CSATQANEQFF. DNA of the CDR3: TGCAGTGCTACCCAGGCCAATGAGCAGTTCTTC.

This clone appeared once. The V gene is TRBV6-1, the J gene TRBJ1-6; D is possibly TRBD1 (6 bases). Per germline, CDR1 MNHNS and CDR2 SASEGT. The germline V and J ends were trimmed by 3 bases and 0 bases, with 15 bases remaining between them. This CDR3 contains 18 residues. The CDR3 sequence: CASSDAPDRSSYNSPLHF. The DNA of the CDR3 is TGTGCCAGCAGTGACGCCCCTGACAGGAGCTCCTATAATTCACCCCTCCACTTT.

J is TRBJ1-5 and V is TRBV18; D is ambiguous. Looked up from germline, CDR1 is KGHSH and CDR2 is LQKENI. The CDR3 runs 13 residues. V lost 4 bases to trimming and J lost 8 bases, with 12 bases between them. The CDR3 reads CASSQDSPEPQHF. CDR3 bases: TGTGCCAGCTCACAAGACTCTCCGGAGCCCCAGCATTTT.

The chain links TRBV7-9 to TRBJ2-1; 8 nucleotides align to TRBD1. V was clipped by 4 bases and J by 0 bases; unmatched bases: 14. Germline CDR1 SEHNR, CDR2 FQNEAQ (reference sequence). CDR3 length: 19 residues. CDR3 in amino acids: CASSSNIPRQGSSYNEQFF. CDR3 nucleotides: TGTGCCAGCAGCTCCAATATCCCCCGACAGGGGAGCTCCTACAATGAGCAGTTCTTC.

The rearrangement joins TRBV5-6 to TRBJ1-5, with D perhaps TRBD1 (5 bases). Trimming pared 2 bases from V and 6 bases from J, leaving 15 bases between. The CDR3 totals 15 residues. Germline V lookup: CDR1 SGHDT, CDR2 YYEEEE. In DNA form, the CDR3 reads TGTGCCAGCAGCTTAGGAGGGGTTGGGTCTCAGCCCCAGCATTTT. The encoded protein is CASSLGGVGSQPQHF.

The genes are TRBV5-6 and TRBJ1-6, with D uncertain. This CDR3 spans 15 amino acids. CDR1 and CDR2 from the germline V gene are SGHDT and YYEEEE. Between the trimmed V and J ends, which lost 2 bases and 9 bases, there was a span of 15 bases. Written as DNA, the CDR3 is TGTGCCAGCAGCTTTGGCGGAGATGGTTCTTCACCCCTCCACTTT. Translating it yields CASSFGGDGSSPLHF.

The chain joins TRBV2 to TRBJ2-5, with TRBD1 as a possible D gene (5 bases). The V gene lost 2 bases and the J gene lost 5 bases, with 9 bases spanning the gap. CDR3 size: 13 residues. Looked up from germline, CDR1 is SNHLY and CDR2 is FYNNEI. The CDR3 here is CASSELGHETQYF. As DNA, the CDR3 is TGTGCCAGCAGTGAATTGGGGCACGAGACCCAGTACTTC.

V and J are TRBV5-1 and TRBJ1-1, with a possible D match to TRBD1 (6 bases). Per germline, CDR1 SGHRS and CDR2 YFSETQ. Between the trimmed V and J ends, which lost 0 bases and 0 bases, there was a span of 12 bases. This CDR3 is 16 amino acids long. The DNA of the CDR3 is TGCGCCAGCAGCTTGGCCGGGGGGCGGATGAACACTGAAGCTTTCTTT. This sequence encodes CASSLAGGRMNTEAFF.